The 5 T cell receptor beta chains below were found in one sample sequenced in a study of beta chain features in type 1 diabetes. Study conclusions and caveats: For Type 1 diabetes patients, all four CD4+ subsets carried TCRB CDR3s that were moderately but significantly shorter.

Their target antigens are unknown. Expressed TCRB transcripts were sequenced after all isolated RNA was converted to cDNA. Profiling relied on immunoSEQ multiplex PCR, and the TCRdb table lists in-frame clones only, not all of them. The data show about 390,000 clones, with 9.6% seen just once and roughly 0.54% held by the top ten. Specimen: central memory CD4+ T cells from blood. The receptors were gathered from a man under 40 with type 1 diabetes.

The chain is built from TRBV6-1 and TRBJ1-2; 8 bases map to TRBD1. Germline CDR1 is MNHNS and CDR2 is SASEGT. The V segment lost 1 base and the J segment 5 bases; nucleotides outside the gene matches: 9. CDR3 size: 16 residues. The CDR3 region is CASSEGGQGAIYGYTF. The CDR3 region has the DNA TGTGCCAGCAGTGAAGGCGGGCAGGGGGCAATTTATGGCTACACCTTC.

In its sample, this clone was seen many times. This chain uses TRBV6-6 with TRBJ2-1; the match to TRBD1 covers 7 bases. CDR3 length: 15 amino acids. The V gene end was trimmed by 6 bases and the J gene end by 8 bases; junction bases not matched to a gene: 13. Germline values: CDR1 MNHNY, CDR2 SVGAGI (reference sequence). The CDR3 region has the DNA TGTGCCAGCAGCCTAACAGGGGAAGTGTGGGATGAGCAGTTCTTC. It yields the protein CASSLTGEVWDEQFF.

The chain couples TRBV19 to TRBJ1-5; 11 bases align to TRBD1. V trimming: 10 bases; J trimming: 5 bases; junction bases outside the gene matches: 7. Germline V gives CDR1 LNHDA, CDR2 SQIVND (reference sequence). The CDR3 extends over 14 amino acids. The CDR3 sequence: CATSDRGQDQPQHF. In DNA, the CDR3 is TGTGCCACCTCGGACAGGGGGCAGGATCAGCCCCAGCATTTT.

V and J are TRBV5-1 and TRBJ2-7; possibly TRBD1 for D (5 bases). The CDR3 has 13 amino acids. V lost 4 bases to trimming and J lost 3 bases, with 11 bases between them. Germline V gene lookup returns CDR1 SGHRS and CDR2 YFSETQ. CDR3 nucleotides: TGCGCCAGCAGCACGACCCAGGGCTACGAGCAGTACTTC. It encodes CASSTTQGYEQYF.

This clone was detected a few times. The CDR3 here is CASSLLGEFGETQYF. The CDR3 nucleotides are TGTGCCAGCAGCTTACTAGGGGAATTTGGAGAGACCCAGTACTTC. The chain combines TRBV5-4 with TRBJ2-5, with D perhaps being TRBD1 or TRBD2 (5 bases each). The germline CDR1 and CDR2 sequences are SGHNT and YYREEE (reference sequence). Trimming stripped 2 bases from V and 4 bases from J, with 15 bases between. The CDR3 spans 15 residues.